These 5 T cell receptor beta chains share one sample of origin, sequenced in a study of blood T cell repertoires in COVID-19. Profiled with immunoSEQ multiplex PCR; TCRdb holds only in-frame clones, not every one. The data hold some 150,000 clones, with about 87% observed a single time. The sample taken for sequencing was peripheral blood. All receptors come from a man aged 45 to 65 with active COVID-19.

This clone was observed a single time. CDR3 bases: TGTGCCAGCAGTTCCTCCGGGACAGGGACCTACGAGCAGTACTTC. As protein: CASSSSGTGTYEQYF. The chain is built from TRBV6-5 and TRBJ2-7, with 9 bases identical to TRBD1. V was pared by 4 bases and J by 2 bases, with 6 bases of the junction left unmatched. In germline, CDR1 is MNHEY, CDR2 SVGAGI. This CDR3 has 15 residues.

This chain joins TRBV7-9 and TRBJ2-1, with TRBD2 as a possible D gene (5 bases). Germline assignment: CDR1 SEHNR and CDR2 FQNEAQ (reference sequence). V lost 5 bases and J lost 11, with 16 bases in between. The length of the CDR3 is 13 residues. The CDR3 coding sequence is TGTGCCAGCAGCCCGGGCCGGGGAACAAAGCAGTTCTTC. This gives the protein CASSPGRGTKQFF.

The chain combines TRBV11-3 with TRBJ2-7, with 7 nucleotides matching TRBD1. The CDR3 contains 13 residues. Germline loops: CDR1 SGHNT, CDR2 YENEEA. The junction had 3 bases not matched to a gene; V was cut back by 5 bases and J by 2 bases. CDR3 sequence reads: CASSRQGTYEQYF. CDR3 nucleotides: TGTGCCAGCAGCCGACAGGGAACCTACGAGCAGTACTTC.

V gene TRBV12-3 or TRBV12-4 combines with J gene TRBJ2-3; D not resolved. V was trimmed by 6 bases and J by 0 bases, leaving 7 bases between them. This CDR3 spans 13 amino acids. This CDR3 reads CASRLTSTDTQYF. The CDR3 region has the DNA TGTGCCAGCAGGTTGACTAGCACAGATACGCAGTATTTT.

This sequence joins TRBV5-4 and TRBJ2-7, with D tentatively TRBD1 (5 bases). The CDR3 loop spans 13 amino acids. The germline CDR1 and CDR2 sequences are SGHNT and YYREEE (reference sequence). Trimming took 0 bases from V and 6 from J, leaving 10 bases between them. The CDR3: CASSLVRGGEQYF. For the CDR3, the DNA is TGTGCCAGCAGCTTGGTTAGGGGCGGCGAGCAGTACTTC. The whole variable domain, filled in from reference TRBV5-4 and TRBJ2-7, reads ETGVTQSPTHLIKTRGQQVTLRCSSQSGHNTVSWYQQALGQGPQFIFQYYREEENGRGNFPPRFSGLQFPNYSSELNVNALELDDSALYLCASSLVRGGEQYFGPGTRLTVT.